This T cell receptor beta chain was captured by sequencing in a study of OX40 agonist ivuxolimab in advanced cancers. Study context: Patients received ivuxolimab, an agonistic anti-OX40 (CD134) antibody. Points from the study as a whole: There was clonal expansion of CD4+ and CD8+ blood T cells by week 6 at 0.1 to 3.0 mg/kg.

Patients were excluded for autoimmune disease history or systemic immunosuppression. Blood sampling was done at baseline, cycle 4 day 1, and cycle 7 day 1. The method was immunoSEQ multiplex PCR; TCRdb's version includes in-frame clones alone and lacks a portion of them. The sample lists about 41,000 clones; around four fifths were seen once. V was trimmed by 3 bases and J by 7 bases, leaving 16 bases between them. The CDR3 is 15 amino acids. The germline V gene has CDR1 MDHEN and CDR2 SYDVKM. This clone has just one count. The target antigen is unknown. The specimen comprised CD4+ or CD8+ T cells sorted from blood, sampled in a trial of the OX40 agonist ivuxolimab. The TCR comes from an adult with an advanced solid tumor such as melanoma, head and neck, liver or kidney cancer. The chain employs TRBV28 and TRBJ1-5; D is undetermined. CDR3 protein: CASSFLEGIVQPQHF. The CDR3 DNA sequence: TGTGCCAGCAGTTTCTTGGAGGGTATCGTCCAGCCCCAGCATTTT.